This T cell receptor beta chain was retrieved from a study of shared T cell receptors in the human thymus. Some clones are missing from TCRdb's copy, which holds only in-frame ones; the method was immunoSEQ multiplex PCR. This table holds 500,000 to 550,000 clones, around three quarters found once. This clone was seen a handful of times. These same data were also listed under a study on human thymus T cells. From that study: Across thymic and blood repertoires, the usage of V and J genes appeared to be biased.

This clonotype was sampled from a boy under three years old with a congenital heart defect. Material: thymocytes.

The chain's CDR3 is CASSSGQGVYSSTDTQYF. CDR3 nucleotide sequence: TGTGCCAGCAGTTCGGGACAGGGGGTATATTCTAGCACAGATACGCAGTATTTT. The chain couples TRBV5-8 to TRBJ2-3, with 11 bases aligning to TRBD1. V trimming: 5 bases; J trimming: 0 bases; junction bases outside the gene matches: 11. The CDR3 sequence is 18 residues long. Germline V CDR1 and CDR2: SGHTS, YDEGEE.